Included here is one TCR beta chain sequence, with context. One end of the junction does not line up with germline, which may come from a read error. The data were taken from a study of cytomegalovirus exposure and HLA in healthy donors. A multiplex PCR was run with 60 Vbeta primers and 13 Jbeta primers. Libraries were prepared by immunoSEQ multiplex PCR; TCRdb keeps only in-frame clonotypes and omits some of them. The sample lists roughly 170,000 clones, around 82% occurring once. This CDR3 has 15 amino acids. The germline gives CDR1 SSHAT, CDR2 FNYEAQ (reference sequence). This TCR derives from a man aged 25 to 40 in good health and CMV-seronegative. This chain joins TRBV7-7 and TRBJ2-3, with D possibly matching TRBD1 (6 bases). The sample consisted of PBMCs. CDR3 residues: CASSLRGGATDTQYF. CDR3 sequence (DNA): TGTGCTAGCAGCTTACGAGGGGGTGCCACAGATACGCAGTATTTT.